The T cell receptor beta chain described here comes from a study of CD8 T cells in ankylosing spondylitis (dated 2017 in TCRdb). Looking at the study overall: The study profiled T cell receptor beta repertoires in healthy donors and ankylosing spondylitis patients to find disease-linked TCR variants. The full study cohort was made up of about 24 ankylosing spondylitis patients and more than 90 healthy donors. Peripheral blood samples were taken, and synovial fluid was additionally collected from ankylosing spondylitis patients. General conclusions and limits of the study: According to the report, matched synovial fluid samples from ankylosing spondylitis patients were significantly enriched for the disease-linked clones. A TCR beta motif of fewer than 10 highly homologous amino acid variants appeared characteristic of blood from ankylosing spondylitis patients. In peripheral blood, the disease-linked clones were found at relatively low frequencies and had a CD8+ phenotype. Some motif variants were previously reported in synovial fluid and blood of reactive arthritis patients, suggesting common disease-initiation mechanisms.

TCRdb lists the instrument as Illumina HiSeq 2500. TCR beta libraries were prepared by quantitative 5'-RACE with molecular barcodes. The original pipeline was this. To identify disease-linked TCR variants, a new computational method was used, one built on a probabilistic model of VDJ rearrangement. The public reads were quality trimmed at Q25 with fastp and then assembled into clones with MiXCR by TCRdb, keeping productive beta chains. Entries are consolidated by CDR3 protein sequence, retaining the most common genes and DNA. The V and J calls, along with clone size, are taken from TCRdb and not from the paper's own processing. Present in this sample are about 35,000 distinct CDR3 sequences, about a tenth of which were seen just once. Together, the top ten hold approximately 15% of the sample. V is pruned by 6 bases and J by 2 bases, leaving 10 bases of the junction without a gene match. The germline V gene encodes CDR1 MNHEY and CDR2 SMNVEV (reference sequence). Spanning cysteine to phenylalanine, the CDR3 consists of 15 amino acids. The kept DNA is CDR3 alone, 45 bases in frame from the first base.

This clonotype is identified as medium-sized (0.01 to 0.1%). No antigen is known for it. No base quality values were provided; no much bigger clone lies one nucleotide off. Sequenced: blood, either unsorted or a sorted T cell fraction (not recorded which). The receptor's source is a male donor with ankylosing spondylitis or in good health (not recorded which). Here the chain combines TRBV27 and TRBJ2-7, and 7 junctional nucleotides match TRBD2. The bases are TGTGCCAGCAGGGAAAAAGCGGGATTCCCCTACGAGCAGTACTTC. This translates into CASREKAGFPYEQYF.